The 17 T cell receptor beta chains in this list originate from one sample, sequenced in a study of blood T cell repertoires in COVID-19 (dated by TCRdb to 2020 to 2021). Libraries were made using the immunoSEQ multiplex PCR assay. In its TCRdb copy, this immuneACCESS table keeps in-frame sequences only and misses some clones. Where compared with another copy, unresolved V genes explain less than half of these, and the others have no known cause. Present in this sample are 200,000 to 300,000 clones, approximately 86% of which were seen just once. Under 2% of the sample lies in the top ten. The sample was peripheral blood. The receptor set was obtained from a man under 40 with active or convalescent COVID-19.

The CDR3 loop reads CASSQDRGTGNQPQHF. The CDR3 coding sequence is TGCGCCAGCAGCCAAGACAGGGGGACAGGGAATCAGCCCCAGCATTTT. The V and J genes are TRBV4-1 and TRBJ1-5; 9 bases agree with TRBD1. There are 16 residues in the CDR3. V shed 0 bases, J shed 4 bases, and the junction held 4 bases outside the gene matches. Germline V gives CDR1 MGHRA, CDR2 YSYEKL.

This chain connects TRBV9 to TRBJ2-5; TRBD1 matches at 8 bases. The CDR3 is made up of 15 amino acids. V lost 0 bases, J lost 3 bases, and 4 bases stayed unmatched. Germline lookup yields CDR1 SGDLS and CDR2 YYNGEE. Here the CDR3 reads CASSVVSGGEETQYF. The CDR3 region has the DNA TGTGCCAGCAGCGTAGTGTCAGGGGGCGAAGAGACCCAGTACTTC.

The CDR3 protein is CASSASMAGGETDTQYF. CDR3 coding DNA: TGTGCCAGCAGTGCGAGTATGGCGGGGGGTGAAACAGATACGCAGTATTTT. The chain carries TRBV6-1 and TRBJ2-3, with 8 bases lining up with TRBD2. The CDR3 is 17 residues long. CDR1 and CDR2 from the germline V gene are MNHNS and SASEGT. J was trimmed by 3 bases and V by 4 bases; bases with no gene match: 12.

V gene TRBV13 combines with J gene TRBJ1-2; TRBD1 might be the D (6 bases). Germline V lookup: CDR1 PRHDT, CDR2 FYEKMQ (reference sequence). This CDR3 has 15 amino acids. V was cut by 5 bases and J by 2 bases, with 15 bases left in between. The CDR3 loop reads CASSQATTGNYGYTF. CDR3 coding DNA: TGTGCCAGCAGCCAGGCGACAACAGGGAACTATGGCTACACCTTC.

In DNA, the CDR3 is TGCGCCAGCAGCCAAGAAGTCGGGACAGGGTTTGGCTACACCTTC. Translating it yields CASSQEVGTGFGYTF. The gene calls are TRBV4-1 and TRBJ1-2; 9 nucleotides line up with TRBD1. J gave up 7 bases and V 0 bases, and 6 bases lay outside the gene matches. Germline CDR1 MGHRA, CDR2 YSYEKL. CDR3 length: 15 amino acids.

The rearrangement uses TRBV27 and TRBJ1-1; no clear D. This CDR3 is 15 amino acids long. Per germline, CDR1 MNHEY and CDR2 SMNVEV (reference sequence). The ends were cut back, 2 bases at V and 0 bases at J, with 10 bases in the middle. The CDR3 sequence is CASSLHRGLNTEAFF. The CDR3 DNA is TGTGCCAGCAGTTTACATAGAGGGTTGAACACTGAAGCTTTCTTT.

In this sample, this clone turned up once. The gene calls are TRBV18 and TRBJ2-1, with D possibly matching TRBD2 (5 bases). The CDR3 sequence is 14 residues long. V gave up 0 bases and J gave up 9 bases, with 12 bases separating them. Germline CDR1 KGHSH, CDR2 LQKENI. The CDR3 reads CASSPPGLAVEQFF. The CDR3 bases are TGTGCCAGCTCACCACCCGGGCTAGCTGTTGAGCAGTTCTTC.

The gene calls are TRBV7-9 and TRBJ1-1, with 7 bases identical to TRBD1. J lost 4 bases, V lost 5 bases, and 10 bases had no gene match. The CDR3 is made up of 15 amino acids. CDR1 SEHNR and CDR2 FQNEAQ come from the germline V gene (reference sequence). The chain's CDR3 is CASSQGRQGVTEAFF. The DNA for the CDR3 is TGTGCCAGCAGCCAGGGGAGACAGGGTGTCACTGAAGCTTTCTTT.

The J gene is TRBJ1-1, the V gene TRBV15, with D uncertain. The CDR3 is 17 amino acids. CDR1 and CDR2 from the germline V gene are LNHNV and YYDKDF (reference sequence). V dropped 5 bases and J dropped 0 bases, with 19 bases sitting between them. This CDR3 reads CATSGRSRTNMNTEAFF. CDR3 nucleotides: TGTGCCACCAGCGGACGCAGCAGGACTAACATGAACACTGAAGCTTTCTTT.

This chain joins TRBV5-5 and TRBJ2-3, with 12 positions matching TRBD2. Germline-derived CDR1 and CDR2 are SGHKS and YYEKEE (reference sequence). CDR3 length equals 16 residues. The ends lost 1 base at V and 1 base at J; junction bases unmatched: 1. The CDR3 loop reads CASSLRTSGGTDTQYF. CDR3 coding DNA: TGTGCCAGCAGCTTGAGGACTAGCGGGGGCACAGATACGCAGTATTTT.

This chain uses TRBV2 with TRBJ2-5, with 7 bases lining up with TRBD1. The CDR3 spans 14 residues. V gave up 5 bases and J gave up 2 bases; unmatched junction bases: 5. Germline loops: CDR1 SNHLY, CDR2 FYNNEI. CDR3 sequence: CASSTRTGQETQYF. The CDR3 coding sequence is TGTGCCAGCAGTACCCGGACAGGACAAGAGACCCAGTACTTC.

The chain combines TRBV5-8 with TRBJ2-7, with 7 nucleotides matching TRBD2. With 5 bases clipped from V and 1 base from J, the junction kept 3 bases outside the gene matches. CDR1 is SGHTS, CDR2 YDEGEE, per germline. This CDR3 has 13 amino acids. The CDR3: CASRPGGSYEQYF. The CDR3 coding sequence is TGTGCCAGCAGACCGGGGGGATCCTACGAGCAGTACTTC.

This rearrangement joins TRBV27 to TRBJ2-7, with a tentative D call TRBD2 (7 bases). Trimming removed 1 base at V and 2 bases at J, with 15 bases between. CDR1 is MNHEY and CDR2 is SMNVEV in the germline V gene (reference sequence). The length of the CDR3 is 16 residues. The CDR3 loop is CASSLLGGEATYEQYF. The DNA of the CDR3 is TGTGCCAGCAGTTTATTAGGGGGGGAGGCCACCTACGAGCAGTACTTC.

The V call is TRBV11-1, the J call TRBJ2-5, with 8 bases fitting TRBD2. Germline-derived CDR1 and CDR2 are SGHAT and FQDESV (reference sequence). V lost 8 bases, J lost 3 bases, and 11 bases stayed unmatched. This CDR3 is 15 amino acids long. The CDR3 spells CASSKRGGREETQYF. The CDR3, as DNA: TGTGCCAGCTCAAAACGGGGGGGCCGTGAAGAGACCCAGTACTTC.

As DNA, the CDR3 is TGTGCCAGCAGCTTGGTCTCTAGCGGGGGGACAGATACGCAGTATTTT. Amino acid sequence: CASSLVSSGGTDTQYF. V is TRBV5-4 and J is TRBJ2-3, with 11 bases matching TRBD2. Germline loops: CDR1 SGHNT, CDR2 YYREEE (reference sequence). This CDR3 region has 16 residues. J lost 3 bases, V lost 0 bases, and 3 bases had no gene match.

This clone was seen a single time. The gene calls are TRBV29-1 and TRBJ2-7, with 9 bases fitting TRBD2. The junction had 5 bases not matched to a gene; V was cut back by 6 bases and J by 5 bases. Germline assignment: CDR1 SQVTM and CDR2 ANQGSEA. There are 12 residues in the CDR3. This CDR3 reads CSVTSGTDEQYF. As DNA, the CDR3 is TGCAGCGTGACTAGCGGAACCGACGAGCAGTACTTC.

The genes are TRBV7-6 and TRBJ2-5; no clear D. Germline V gives CDR1 SGHVS, CDR2 FNYEAQ. The CDR3 has 14 amino acids. Trimming removed 8 bases at V and 5 bases at J, with 18 bases between. The CDR3 DNA is TGTGCCAGCGCGCCGGTGTCGGTTCTGGAGACCCAGTACTTC. It specifies CASAPVSVLETQYF.